This T cell receptor (beta chain) was profiled in a study of blood T cell repertoires in COVID-19. Study summary: Sample material is recorded as cDNA or gDNA derived from T cells, B-cell-depleted T cells, or PBMCs.

The CDR3 has 15 residues. Germline V gene data show CDR1 as LNHDA and CDR2 as SQIVND (reference sequence). V was pared by 6 bases and J by 3 bases, with 6 bases of the junction left unmatched. Authors' methods: Counts of nucleated cells, estimated from reference gene primer amplification, were obtained. TCRdb's table, derived via immunoSEQ multiplex PCR, lists solely in-frame clones and lacks some. D and trimming were read from the DNA, whereas the V and J calls and clone size are those reported in that table. There are about 92,000 clones in the sample; around 88% occur only once, and about a sixth lies in the top ten. Seattle patients were enrolled while actively infected and followed longitudinally.

The V and J genes are TRBV19 and TRBJ1-4, with 8 bases aligning to TRBD1. What was sequenced was peripheral blood. This TCR was recovered from a woman aged 60-75 years with COVID-19, enrolled during active disease. The CDR3 nucleotides are TGTGCCAGTAGACCGTCGGGACAGGCTAATGAAAAACTGTTTTTT. Protein sequence: CASRPSGQANEKLFF.